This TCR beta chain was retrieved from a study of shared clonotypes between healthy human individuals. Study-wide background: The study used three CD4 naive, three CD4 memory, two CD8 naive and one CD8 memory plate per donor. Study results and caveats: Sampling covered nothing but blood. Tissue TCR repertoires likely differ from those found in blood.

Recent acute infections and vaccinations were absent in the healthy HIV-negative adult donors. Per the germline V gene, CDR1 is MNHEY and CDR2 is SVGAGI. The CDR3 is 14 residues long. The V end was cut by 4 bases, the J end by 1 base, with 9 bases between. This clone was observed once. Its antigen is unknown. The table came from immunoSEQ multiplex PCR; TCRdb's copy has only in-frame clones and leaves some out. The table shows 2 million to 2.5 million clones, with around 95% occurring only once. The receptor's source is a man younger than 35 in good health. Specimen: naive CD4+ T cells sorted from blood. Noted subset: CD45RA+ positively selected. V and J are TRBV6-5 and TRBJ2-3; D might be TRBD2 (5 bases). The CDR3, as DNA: TGTGCCAGCAGTTCACTAGTACGCACAGATACGCAGTATTTT. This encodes CASSSLVRTDTQYF.